A selection of T cell receptor beta chains follows, all from one sample in a study of cytomegalovirus exposure and HLA in healthy donors. Sequencing used immunoSEQ multiplex PCR; TCRdb keeps in-frame clones, though not all of them. The table lists roughly 190,000 clones, around 78% of them singletons. The specimen was PBMCs. The receptors derive from a woman in her twenties or thirties in good health and CMV-seropositive. Both conserved end residues are part of each CDR3. Each record gives: CDR3 protein, J gene, V gene.

CDR3: CASSLAGTGGTEAFF
J: TRBJ1-1
V: TRBV27

CDR3: CASGNSDGPGNSPLHF
J: TRBJ1-6
V: TRBV7-9

CDR3: CASSLTGNEKLFF
J: TRBJ1-4
V: TRBV5-1

CDR3: CASSLWSGAIGGETQYF
J: TRBJ2-5
V: TRBV7-9

CDR3: CAWSVKGGTDTQYF
J: TRBJ2-3
V: TRBV30

CDR3: CASSFPYSGTTYNEQFF
J: TRBJ2-1
V: TRBV11-2

CDR3: CASSSSRVRGDTQYF
J: TRBJ2-3
V: TRBV28

CDR3: CASSEEAGAIYGYTF
J: TRBJ1-2
V: TRBV6-4

CDR3: CASGLFRDRNQPQHF
J: TRBJ1-5
V: TRBV12-5

CDR3: CASSQSGTTNTIYF
J: TRBJ1-3
V: TRBV4-1

CDR3: CASSLASGGGNTIYF
J: TRBJ1-3
V: TRBV7-9

CDR3: CASSLEAYRNYGYTF
J: TRBJ1-2
V: TRBV5-6

CDR3: CASSALRGQSYGYTF
J: TRBJ1-2
V: TRBV6-1

CDR3: CASSIGRGGNTGELFF
J: TRBJ2-2
V: TRBV11-1

CDR3: CASSAATGAETQYF
J: TRBJ2-5
V: TRBV6-4

CDR3: CASIHPSTGKTRMTDTQYF
J: TRBJ2-3
V: TRBV21-1

CDR3: CASSLLRGGADTQYF
J: TRBJ2-3
V: TRBV7-6

CDR3: CASSEGGPAGELFF
J: TRBJ2-2
V: TRBV2

CDR3: CSVEGLAGGVTGELFF
J: TRBJ2-2
V: TRBV29-1

CDR3: CASSRAPRGLRDSPLHF
J: TRBJ1-6
V: TRBV11-2

CDR3: CASSLGQSNQPQHF
J: TRBJ1-5
V: TRBV6-1

CDR3: CASSVDSNYGYTF
J: TRBJ1-2
V: TRBV9

CDR3: CASSISGGGYTF
J: TRBJ1-2
V: TRBV9

CDR3: CASSYGTGVMNTEAFF
J: TRBJ1-1
V: TRBV5-6

CDR3: CASSQAQGFGQPQHF
J: TRBJ1-5
V: TRBV4-1

CDR3: CASSFQGTNTGELFF
J: TRBJ2-2
V: TRBV7-9

CDR3: CASSQAEGLRAKNIQYF
J: TRBJ2-4
V: TRBV4-1

CDR3: CASSSLAGGHNEQFF
J: TRBJ2-1
V: TRBV28

CDR3: CASTSGGTEAFF
J: TRBJ1-1
V: TRBV28

CDR3: CASRTTTDTQYF
J: TRBJ2-3
V: TRBV10-2

CDR3: CASSLVAGYNEQFF
J: TRBJ2-1
V: TRBV5-1

CDR3: CAWSGGQANTIYF
J: TRBJ1-3
V: TRBV30

CDR3: CASSSTGQYGYTF
J: TRBJ1-2
V: TRBV5-5

CDR3: CASSLGQVSYGFAEAFF
J: TRBJ1-1
V: TRBV5-1

CDR3: CASSQVRGPESGANVLTF
J: TRBJ2-6
V: TRBV4-2

CDR3: CASSQAPNTGELFF
J: TRBJ2-2
V: TRBV6-4

CDR3: CASSTSDLSSYEQYF
J: TRBJ2-7
V: TRBV28

CDR3: CASSPLAVRTDTQYF
J: TRBJ2-3
V: TRBV19

CDR3: CASSTQGGAESYERYF
J: TRBJ2-7
V: TRBV9

CDR3: CASSLQNLIAGDTQYF
J: TRBJ2-3
V: TRBV7-9

CDR3: CASSSRLAGYNEQFF
J: TRBJ2-1
V: TRBV7-2

CDR3: CASSIAWGGNEQFF
J: TRBJ2-1
V: TRBV19

CDR3: CASSLGTGGVDTQYF
J: TRBJ2-3
V: TRBV27

CDR3: CASREQGGNTEAFF
J: TRBJ1-1
V: TRBV5-1

CDR3: CAWSVDYEQYF
J: -
V: TRBV30

CDR3: CASSQDSPYEQYF
J: TRBJ2-7
V: TRBV5-6

CDR3: CAWSAKTGTSGPEEQFF
J: TRBJ2-1
V: TRBV30

CDR3: CASSDLGGYEQYF
J: TRBJ2-7
V: TRBV6-1

CDR3: CASSFTGGYTEAFF
J: TRBJ1-1
V: TRBV27

CDR3: CASSLPGGDPLEAFF
J: TRBJ1-1
V: TRBV5-6

CDR3: CASSGTGLSGANVLTF
J: TRBJ2-6
V: TRBV19

CDR3: CASSPGRQGSRYEQYF
J: TRBJ2-7
V: TRBV5-8

CDR3: CATSRLRQGPTEAFF
J: TRBJ1-1
V: TRBV15

CDR3: CAISPRGAAYEQYF
J: -
V: TRBV10-3

CDR3: CASSLARDRGHGQPQHF
J: TRBJ1-5
V: TRBV11-2

CDR3: CASSQGRQGASNQPQHF
J: TRBJ1-5
V: TRBV4-1

CDR3: CASSLRDTSYNSPLHF
J: TRBJ1-6
V: TRBV7-8

CDR3: CASSVKAGTEAFF
J: TRBJ1-1
V: TRBV11-2

CDR3: CASSLAAAADTQYF
J: TRBJ2-3
V: TRBV5-1